The 20 T cell receptor beta chains below all came from one sample that was sequenced in a study of blood T cell repertoires in COVID-19. Only in-frame clones appear in the TCRdb table, and some are missing; sequencing was by immunoSEQ multiplex PCR. The table records approximately 20,000 clones, 86% of them present only once. The sequenced sample was peripheral blood. The receptors originated from a middle-aged man with active COVID-19.

V is TRBV7-2 and J is TRBJ2-1; 7 bases align to TRBD2. Germline CDR1 and CDR2: SGHTA and FQGNSA. The ends lost 7 bases at V and 3 bases at J; junction bases unmatched: 9. The CDR3 has 15 amino acids. The CDR3 sequence: CASIPSGEYYNEQFF. The CDR3 region has the DNA TGTGCCAGCATCCCAAGCGGGGAATACTACAATGAGCAGTTCTTC.

V usage is TRBV30 and J usage is TRBJ1-1, with D perhaps matching TRBD1 (5 bases). The CDR3 extends over 13 amino acids. Germline CDR1 reads GTSNPN; CDR2 reads SVGIG (reference sequence). Deletions cut 3 bases from V and 8 bases from J, with 16 bases between. This CDR3 is CAWSWDSGGEAFF. CDR3 in DNA: TGTGCCTGGAGCTGGGACTCCGGCGGGGAAGCTTTCTTT.

The rearrangement links TRBV3-1 (or the pseudogene TRBV3-2) to TRBJ2-7; 10 bases are shared with TRBD1. This CDR3 contains 17 residues. Per the germline V gene, CDR1 is LGHDT and CDR2 is YNNKEL (reference sequence). V was clipped by 4 bases and J by 3 bases; unmatched bases: 12. This chain's CDR3 is CASSPKGGTGAYYEQYF. DNA for the CDR3: TGTGCCAGCAGCCCAAAAGGGGGGACAGGGGCCTACTACGAGCAGTACTTC.

The chain carries TRBV6-5 and TRBJ2-3, with TRBD1 matching over 8 bases. The CDR3 runs 14 residues. The V segment lost 5 bases and the J segment 7 bases; nucleotides outside the gene matches: 8. Germline CDR1 reads MNHEY; CDR2 reads SVGAGI. In nucleotides, the CDR3 is TGTGCCAGCAGTACCAGGGGGCCAGGGAATACGCAGTATTTT. Residues: CASSTRGPGNTQYF.

The rearrangement links TRBV4-3 to TRBJ2-3, with 10 bases fitting TRBD2. The V gene end was trimmed by 0 bases and the J gene end by 5 bases; junction bases not matched to a gene: 8. Germline loops: CDR1 LGHNA, CDR2 YSLEER. The CDR3 runs 17 residues. The CDR3 coding sequence is TGCGCCAGCAGCCAAGATCCAGCGGGGGGGCCGGGAGATACGCAGTATTTT. It yields the protein CASSQDPAGGPGDTQYF.

The gene calls are TRBV7-9 and TRBJ2-7, with TRBD2 as a possible D gene (5 bases). The CDR3 has 16 amino acids. Germline V gene lookup returns CDR1 SEHNR and CDR2 FQNEAQ (reference sequence). The V gene lost 5 bases and the J gene lost 0 bases, with 17 bases spanning the gap. The CDR3 sequence: CASSELRGLSSYEQYF. Here the CDR3 DNA reads TGTGCCAGCAGCGAGTTAAGAGGACTCAGCTCCTACGAGCAGTACTTC. The full variable domain, its missing parts supplied by reference TRBV7-9 and TRBJ2-7, is DTGVSQNPRHKITKRGQNVTFRCDPISEHNRLYWYRQTLGQGPEFLTYFQNEAQLEKSRLLSDRFSAERPKGSFSTLEIQRTEQGDSAMYLCASSELRGLSSYEQYFGPGTRLTVT.

This clone appeared a few times. The CDR3 sequence is CASSQSRKGPPNYGYTF. As DNA, the CDR3 is TGCGCCAGCAGTCAATCGAGGAAGGGGCCCCCTAACTATGGCTACACCTTC. The gene calls are TRBV23-1 and TRBJ1-2; D might be TRBD1 (5 bases). TRBV23-1 is given ORF status, its function remaining uncertain. The length of the CDR3 is 17 residues. The ends were cut back, 0 bases at V and 0 bases at J, with 14 bases in the middle.

The chain employs TRBV7-9 and TRBJ2-2; 7 bases match TRBD2. The CDR3 has 16 amino acids. Germline V CDR1 and CDR2: SEHNR, FQNEAQ (reference sequence). Unmatched junction bases numbered 7, after V lost 5 bases and J lost 1 base. Here the CDR3 DNA reads TGTGCCAGCAGCCCTCAGCGGGGTGTGAACACCGGGGAGCTGTTTTTT. It encodes CASSPQRGVNTGELFF.

J is TRBJ1-2 and V is TRBV19; TRBD1 agrees at 7 bases. With V trimmed by 4 bases and J by 4 bases, 12 bases remained unmatched. This CDR3 spans 16 amino acids. CDR1 LNHDA and CDR2 SQIVND come from the germline V gene (reference sequence). CDR3 sequence reads: CASSTGTVQDFYGYTF. CDR3 nucleotides: TGTGCCAGTAGTACCGGGACAGTCCAAGACTTCTATGGCTACACCTTC. Full variable domain (rest looked up from reference TRBV19 and TRBJ1-2): DGGITQSPKYLFRKEGQNVTLSCEQNLNHDAMYWYRQDPGQGLRLIYYSQIVNDFQKGDIAEGYSVSREKKESFPLTVTSAQKNPTAFYLCASSTGTVQDFYGYTFGSGTRLTVV.

This clone was picked up one time. The genes are TRBV10-2 and TRBJ2-5; weak D call: TRBD2 (5 bases). Germline CDR1 is WSHSY and CDR2 is SAAADI. Trimming removed 3 bases at V and 2 bases at J, with 7 bases between. The CDR3 totals 13 residues. For the CDR3, the DNA is TGCGCCAGCAGTGAAGCGGATCAAGAGACCCAGTACTTC. This gives the protein CASSEADQETQYF.

The chain carries TRBV19 and TRBJ1-5, with 8 bases fitting TRBD1. V shed 10 bases and J 9 bases; nucleotides not matched to a gene: 11. This CDR3 spans 13 amino acids. Germline V gene lookup returns CDR1 LNHDA and CDR2 SQIVND (reference sequence). The CDR3: CATGQGLLGPQHF. In nucleotides, the CDR3 is TGTGCCACCGGACAGGGCCTTTTAGGGCCCCAGCATTTT.

The rearrangement uses TRBV4-1 and TRBJ1-2; 9 bases align to TRBD1. This CDR3 contains 14 residues. CDR1 and CDR2 from the germline V gene are MGHRA and YSYEKL. J was trimmed by 8 bases and V by 4 bases; bases with no gene match: 8. The CDR3 protein is CASSPFTGGRGYTF. The CDR3 coding sequence is TGCGCCAGCAGCCCTTTTACAGGGGGCAGAGGCTACACCTTC.

This chain joins TRBV6-4 and TRBJ1-2; D is perhaps TRBD1 (6 bases). Germline lookup yields CDR1 MRHNA and CDR2 SNTAGT. V was clipped by 2 bases and J by 4 bases, with 14 bases between them. The CDR3 has 15 amino acids. The CDR3 DNA is TGTGCCAGCAGTGACCAGCAACAGGGACCCTATGGCTACACCTTC. Amino acid sequence: CASSDQQQGPYGYTF.

The rearrangement links TRBV10-1 to TRBJ2-1; 7 bases align to TRBD2. Germline CDR1 reads WNHNN; CDR2 reads SYGVQD (reference sequence). V trimming: 4 bases; J trimming: 10 bases; junction bases outside the gene matches: 13. CDR3 length equals 15 residues. CDR3 in amino acids: CASSGTSGISGEQFF. CDR3 coding DNA: TGCGCCAGCAGTGGGACTAGTGGGATATCTGGGGAGCAGTTCTTC.

This clone has just a few counts. The chain has TRBV2 and TRBJ1-1; a weak D match, TRBD1 (5 bases). Germline CDR1 is SNHLY and CDR2 is FYNNEI. V lost 4 bases, J lost 5 bases, and 14 bases lay in between. The CDR3 extends over 14 amino acids. This chain's CDR3 is CASSASTVLTEAFF. The CDR3 nucleotides read TGTGCCAGCAGTGCTTCGACAGTGCTTACTGAAGCTTTCTTT.

V gene TRBV6-6 combines with J gene TRBJ1-6; D perhaps matches TRBD1 (6 bases). Germline CDR1 reads MNHNY; CDR2 reads SVGAGI (reference sequence). The CDR3 loop spans 16 amino acids. Trimming took off 0 bases at V and 7 bases at J, with 13 bases between the two ends. CDR3 sequence (DNA): TGTGCCAGCAGTTACTCCCCGGGACAACTAAATTCACCCCTCCACTTT. It yields the protein CASSYSPGQLNSPLHF.

This clone was observed a handful of times. This chain links TRBV5-1 with TRBJ1-4, with D perhaps TRBD1 (5 bases). Germline V gives CDR1 SGHRS, CDR2 YFSETQ. The CDR3 loop spans 13 amino acids. V lost 5 bases to trimming and J lost 6 bases, with 11 bases between them. This CDR3 is CASREQDDEKLFF. CDR3 DNA: TGCGCCAGCAGAGAACAGGATGATGAAAAACTGTTTTTT.

The chain uses TRBV7-7 and TRBJ2-1; D ambiguous. This CDR3 is built from 13 residues. V lost 3 bases and J lost 6, with 9 bases in between. Germline-derived CDR1 and CDR2 are SSHAT and FNYEAQ (reference sequence). CDR3 in DNA: TGTGCCAGCAGCTTTAGCCCGAGCAATGAGCAGTTCTTC. This encodes CASSFSPSNEQFF.

This clone has just a few counts. This rearrangement joins TRBV5-1 to TRBJ2-2, with TRBD1 matching over 12 bases. V lost 9 bases to trimming and J lost 5 bases; unmatched junction nucleotides: 5. CDR1 and CDR2 from the germline V gene are SGHRS and YFSETQ. CDR3 length equals 14 residues. This chain's CDR3 is CATRDRGLTGELFF. CDR3 nucleotides: TGCGCCACCCGGGACAGGGGGCTTACCGGGGAGCTGTTTTTT.

This rearrangement joins TRBV9 to TRBJ1-1; no firm D call. Germline V CDR1 and CDR2: SGDLS, YYNGEE. V was trimmed by 0 bases and J by 2 bases, leaving 11 bases between them. This CDR3 spans 15 amino acids. The CDR3 sequence is CASSVDARTNTEAFF. In DNA, the CDR3 is TGTGCCAGCAGCGTAGACGCCAGAACAAACACTGAAGCTTTCTTT.